This TCR beta chain came from a study of cytomegalovirus exposure and HLA in healthy donors. The study ran its PCR with 60 Vbeta and 13 Jbeta primers. Repertoires were generated with immunoSEQ multiplex PCR, while TCRdb's copy carries only in-frame clones and drops some. The table records about 160,000 clones, approximately 84% of them present only once. CDR3 length: 15 amino acids. Germline V gene lookup returns CDR1 SGDLS and CDR2 YYNGEE. V lost 0 bases and J lost 0, with 7 bases in between. As regards this clone: Its specificity is unknown.

Study-wide points: Confirmation was obtained in vitro that a few CMV-associated chains are specific for CMV antigens.

This sequence joins TRBV9 and TRBJ2-1; D ambiguous. The clonotype was recovered from a woman in her 40s in good health and CMV-seropositive. Sequencing was done on a sample of PBMCs. Here the CDR3 reads CASSVVVSSYNEQFF. CDR3 DNA: TGTGCCAGCAGCGTAGTCGTGAGCTCCTACAATGAGCAGTTCTTC.